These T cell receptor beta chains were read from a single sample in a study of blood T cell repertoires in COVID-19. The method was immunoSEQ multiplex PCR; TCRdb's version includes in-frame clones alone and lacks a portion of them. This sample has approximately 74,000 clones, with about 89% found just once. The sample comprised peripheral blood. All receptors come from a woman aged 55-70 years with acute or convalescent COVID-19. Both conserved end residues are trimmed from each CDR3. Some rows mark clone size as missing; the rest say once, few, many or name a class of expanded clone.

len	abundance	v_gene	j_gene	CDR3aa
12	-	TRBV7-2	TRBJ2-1	ASSSPRHSNEQF
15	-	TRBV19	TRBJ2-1	ASKSLAGPSSYNEQF
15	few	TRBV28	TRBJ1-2	ASREGQGRRRHYGYT
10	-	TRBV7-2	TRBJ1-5	ASSLGSWPQH
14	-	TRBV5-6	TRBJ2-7	ASSIVSPAKPYEQY
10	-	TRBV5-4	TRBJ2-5	ASRQDQETQY
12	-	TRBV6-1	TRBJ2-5	ASSDFREQETQY
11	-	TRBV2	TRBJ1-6	AGTGVDNSPLH
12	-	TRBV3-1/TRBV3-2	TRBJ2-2	ASSPRGSGGELF
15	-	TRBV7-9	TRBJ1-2	ASSFSVRGHEDYGYT
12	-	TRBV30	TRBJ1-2	AWSVSGQDYGYT
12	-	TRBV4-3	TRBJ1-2	ASSQSRQGDGYT
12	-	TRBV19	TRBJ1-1	ASSIEEGNTEAF
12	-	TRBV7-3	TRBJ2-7	ASSLTGGAHEQY
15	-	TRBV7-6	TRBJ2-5	ASSLRVGTSGRETQY
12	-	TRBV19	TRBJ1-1	ASSTGTPNTEAF
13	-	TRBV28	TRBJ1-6	ASSSPTGGNSPLH
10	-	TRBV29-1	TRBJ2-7	SVGGASYEQY
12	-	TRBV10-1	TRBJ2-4	ASSDIRAKNIQY
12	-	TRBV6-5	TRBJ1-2	ASREGIPLSGYT
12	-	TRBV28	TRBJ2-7	ASSPTTPSYEQY
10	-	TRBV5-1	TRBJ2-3	ASRLGTDTQY
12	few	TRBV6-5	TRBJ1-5	ASSPEGGRQPQH
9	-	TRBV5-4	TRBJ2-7	ASSSTYEQY
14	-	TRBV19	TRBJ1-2	ASRPTGQGDGYGYT
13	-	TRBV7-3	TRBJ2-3	ASSRLPGAEDTQY
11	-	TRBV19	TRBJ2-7	ASMVAGGNEQY
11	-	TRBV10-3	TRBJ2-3	AVLGVRTDTQY
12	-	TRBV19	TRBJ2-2	ASSLLGYTGELF
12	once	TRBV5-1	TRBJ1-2	ASSLGTANYGYT
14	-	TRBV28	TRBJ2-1	ASSVGRAGSYNEQF
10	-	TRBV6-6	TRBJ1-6	ASGIRGSPLH
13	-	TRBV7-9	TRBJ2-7	ASSLGTGLEDEQY
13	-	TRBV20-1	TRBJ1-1	SASMTGSMNTEAF
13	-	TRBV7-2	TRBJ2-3	ASSLTPNFIDTQY
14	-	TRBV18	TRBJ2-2	ASSPTAGQIPGELF
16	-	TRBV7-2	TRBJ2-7	ASSLGGVGLAGLYEQY
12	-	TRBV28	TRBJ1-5	ASRIGTGGQPQH
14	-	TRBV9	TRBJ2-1	ASSVGHALTHNEQF
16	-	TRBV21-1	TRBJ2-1	ASSKHPRGHKQGHEQF
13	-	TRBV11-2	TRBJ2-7	ASSQSTGNSYEQY
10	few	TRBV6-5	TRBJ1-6	ASRQQYSPLH
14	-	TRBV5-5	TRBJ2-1	ASSSSPQASYNEQF
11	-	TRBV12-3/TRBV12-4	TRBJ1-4	ASSLRQGQKLF
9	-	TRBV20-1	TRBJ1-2	SAETSYGYT
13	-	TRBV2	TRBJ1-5	ASSGGGQGQQPQH